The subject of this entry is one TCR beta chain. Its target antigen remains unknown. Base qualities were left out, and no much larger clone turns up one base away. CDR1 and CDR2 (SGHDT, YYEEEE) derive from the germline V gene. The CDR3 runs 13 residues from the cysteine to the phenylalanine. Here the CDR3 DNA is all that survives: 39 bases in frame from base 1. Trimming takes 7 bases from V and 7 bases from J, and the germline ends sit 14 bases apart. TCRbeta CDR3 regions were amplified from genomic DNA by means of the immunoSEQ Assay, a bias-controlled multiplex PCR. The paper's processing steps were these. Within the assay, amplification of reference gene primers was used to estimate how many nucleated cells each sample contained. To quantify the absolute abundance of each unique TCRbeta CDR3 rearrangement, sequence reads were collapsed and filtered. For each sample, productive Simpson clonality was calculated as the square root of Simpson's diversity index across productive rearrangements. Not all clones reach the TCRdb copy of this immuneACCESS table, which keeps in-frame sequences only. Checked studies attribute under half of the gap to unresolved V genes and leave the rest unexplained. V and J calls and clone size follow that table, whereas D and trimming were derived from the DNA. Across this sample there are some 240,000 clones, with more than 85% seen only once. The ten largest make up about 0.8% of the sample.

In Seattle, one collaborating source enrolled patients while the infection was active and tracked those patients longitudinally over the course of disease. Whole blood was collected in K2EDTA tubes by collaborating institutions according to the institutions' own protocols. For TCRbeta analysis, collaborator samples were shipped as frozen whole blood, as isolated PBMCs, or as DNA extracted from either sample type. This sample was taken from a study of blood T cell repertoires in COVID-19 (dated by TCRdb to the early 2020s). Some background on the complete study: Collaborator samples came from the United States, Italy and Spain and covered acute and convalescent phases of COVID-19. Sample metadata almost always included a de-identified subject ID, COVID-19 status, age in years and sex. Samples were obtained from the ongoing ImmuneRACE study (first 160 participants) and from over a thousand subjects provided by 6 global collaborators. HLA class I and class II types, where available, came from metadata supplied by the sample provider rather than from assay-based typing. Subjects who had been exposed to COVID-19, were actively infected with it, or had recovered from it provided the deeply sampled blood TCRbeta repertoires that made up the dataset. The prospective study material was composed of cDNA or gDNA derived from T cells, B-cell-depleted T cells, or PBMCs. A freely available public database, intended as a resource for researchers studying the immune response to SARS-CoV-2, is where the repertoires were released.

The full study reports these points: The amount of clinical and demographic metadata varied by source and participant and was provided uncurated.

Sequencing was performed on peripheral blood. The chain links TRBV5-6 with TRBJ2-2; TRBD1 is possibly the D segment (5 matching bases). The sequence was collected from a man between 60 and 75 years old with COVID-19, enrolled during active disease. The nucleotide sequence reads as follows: TGTGCCAGCCGCGGACAATTTATCGGGGAGCTGTTTTTT. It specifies CASRGQFIGELFF.